This T cell receptor beta chain derives from a study of T cell responses to AZD1222 COVID-19 vaccine. Second-dose intervals of approximately 4 or approximately 12 weeks were pooled. Whole-study results and caveats: Regions 160-218 and 743-854 dominated among vaccine-associated CD4 TCRs spanning spike.

Worth noting for this clone: Its matching antigen is unknown.

CDR3 size: 14 residues. V gave up 2 bases and J gave up 2 bases, with 10 bases separating them. Looked up from germline, CDR1 is KGHSH and CDR2 is LQKENI. The method was immunoSEQ multiplex PCR; TCRdb's version includes in-frame clones alone and lacks a portion of them. The sample gives over 80,000 clones, approximately 91% of which show up once; around 8.4% is in the top ten. This specimen consisted of peripheral blood, obtained 28 days after the second AZD1222 dose. The TCR sequence derives from an adult who received the AZD1222 COVID-19 vaccine. This chain connects TRBV18 to TRBJ2-7; the D gene could be TRBD1 or TRBD2 (5 bases each). Here the CDR3 reads CASSPGTLTYEQYF. The DNA of the CDR3 is TGTGCCAGCTCACCAGGGACGTTGACCTACGAGCAGTACTTC.